This note documents a single T cell receptor beta chain sequence. As yet, its antigen is unknown. The V end was cut by 2 bases, the J end by 3 bases, with 3 bases between. Per germline, CDR1 SGHAT and CDR2 FQNNGV. The CDR3 extends over 12 amino acids. This sample stems from a study of OX40 agonist ivuxolimab in advanced cancers. Study information: Patients received ivuxolimab, an intravenous treatment, every 2 weeks at 0.01 to 10 mg/kg. Patients enrolled in dose escalation were diagnosed with hepatocellular carcinoma, melanoma, renal cell or head and neck cancer. Treatment received earlier with anti-PD-1, anti-PD-L1 or anti-CTLA-4 agents was allowed, and over 35% had some. Study-wide findings and caveats: Blood T cells, both CD4+ and CD8+, expanded clonally by week 6 at 0.1 to 3.0 mg/kg.

Clones were sequenced by immunoSEQ multiplex PCR, and TCRdb holds only the in-frame ones, with some missing. This table holds about 22,000 clones, 86% found once. The sample consisted of CD4+ or CD8+ T cells sorted from blood, taken in a trial of the OX40 agonist ivuxolimab. The sequence came from an adult with an advanced solid tumor such as melanoma, head and neck, liver or kidney cancer. The chain combines TRBV11-2 with TRBJ2-3; D unresolved. The CDR3 loop reads CASSLRTDTQYF. CDR3 DNA: TGTGCCAGCAGCTTAAGAACAGATACGCAGTATTTT.